The 23 T cell receptor beta chains in this list originate from one sample, sequenced in a study of cytotoxic CD8 clonotypes in ibrutinib-treated CLL. Clones were read by immunoSEQ multiplex PCR, and TCRdb kept only the in-frame ones, dropping some. The sample shows roughly 76,000 clones, over 75% of them seen only once. The source material was PBMCs, sampled at disease progression, from a patient treated with ibrutinib. The receptor source for this set is a human donor with chronic lymphocytic leukemia.

The V gene is TRBV10-1, the J gene TRBJ1-1; D unclear. CDR1 and CDR2 from the germline V gene are WNHNN and SYGVQD (reference sequence). This CDR3 spans 12 amino acids. Trimming pared 3 bases from V and 11 bases from J, leaving 13 bases between. Here the CDR3 DNA reads TGCGCCAGCAGTGAACGGGGTGAGGTGGCTTTCTTT. Protein sequence: CASSERGEVAFF.

The chain uses TRBV6-6 and TRBJ1-5; D call uncertain. CDR1 is MNHNY, CDR2 SVGAGI, per germline (reference sequence). The CDR3 loop spans 15 amino acids. Trimming cost V 0 bases and J 0 bases, with 6 bases left between them. The CDR3 DNA follows: TGTGCCAGCAGTTACTCGGCAGCTAGCAATCAGCCCCAGCATTTT. It codes for CASSYSAASNQPQHF.

The chain recombines TRBV5-6 with TRBJ2-5; 9 nucleotides agree with TRBD1. The CDR3 runs to 14 residues. Looked up from germline, CDR1 is SGHDT and CDR2 is YYEEEE. V shed 5 bases and J 5 bases; nucleotides not matched to a gene: 7. In DNA form, the CDR3 reads TGTGCCAGCAGATGGGGACAGGGCCTTGAGACCCAGTACTTC. It encodes CASRWGQGLETQYF.

This clone was counted a few times. This CDR3 reads CASRPLGDYGYTF. The CDR3 DNA reads as TGTGCCAGTAGGCCGCTGGGGGACTATGGCTACACCTTC. This sequence joins TRBV19 and TRBJ1-2, with D tentatively TRBD1 (5 bases). Deletions cut 6 bases from V and 3 bases from J, with 11 bases between. The CDR3 spans 13 residues. Germline lookup yields CDR1 LNHDA and CDR2 SQIVND (reference sequence).

The chain is built from TRBV18 and TRBJ1-4; tentative D call: TRBD1 (5 bases). The CDR3 totals 15 residues. The ends were cut back, 3 bases at V and 7 bases at J, with 15 bases in the middle. The germline V gene encodes CDR1 KGHSH and CDR2 LQKENI. CDR3 residues: CASSPTSGAREKLFF. Written as DNA, the CDR3 is TGTGCCAGCTCACCTACGTCCGGGGCCCGTGAAAAACTGTTTTTT.

There are a few counts of this clone. The chain links TRBV19 to TRBJ1-2; tentative D call: TRBD1 (5 bases). V lost 7 bases and J lost 4, with 16 bases in between. CDR1 is LNHDA and CDR2 is SQIVND in the germline V gene (reference sequence). CDR3 length: 14 residues. For the CDR3, the DNA is TGTGCCAGTAACACGGCCCAGGGCGGCTATGGCTACACCTTC. It codes for CASNTAQGGYGYTF.

The rearrangement joins TRBV5-1 to TRBJ2-7; D ambiguous. CDR1 and CDR2 from the germline V gene are SGHRS and YFSETQ. The CDR3 extends over 12 amino acids. Trimming took 4 bases from V and 3 from J, leaving 8 bases between them. The CDR3 sequence: CASSPDVYEQYF. The CDR3 nucleotides are TGCGCCAGCAGCCCGGATGTCTACGAGCAGTACTTC.

This clone was counted once. The genes are TRBV4-1 and TRBJ1-5; 8 nucleotides align to TRBD1. Per the germline V gene, CDR1 is MGHRA and CDR2 is YSYEKL. The CDR3 extends over 18 amino acids. After removal of 0 bases from V and 3 bases from J, the junction contained 10 bases not matched to a gene. The CDR3 nucleotides read TGCGCCAGCAGCCAAGACCCAGTCGGGACAGGTCCCAATCAGCCCCAGCATTTT. It encodes CASSQDPVGTGPNQPQHF.

This sequence joins TRBV19 and TRBJ1-2; 10 positions match TRBD1. This CDR3 contains 15 residues. The germline gives CDR1 LNHDA, CDR2 SQIVND (reference sequence). V trimming: 5 bases; J trimming: 4 bases; junction bases outside the gene matches: 7. The CDR3 protein is CASSPGTGETYGYTF. The CDR3 DNA follows: TGTGCCAGTAGTCCAGGGACAGGGGAGACCTATGGCTACACCTTC.

The rearrangement joins TRBV15 to TRBJ1-4; TRBD1 might be the D (6 bases). V was cut by 0 bases and J by 14 bases, with 13 bases left in between. There are 13 residues in the CDR3. Per the germline V gene, CDR1 is LNHNV and CDR2 is YYDKDF (reference sequence). For the CDR3, the DNA is TGTGCCACCAGCAGAGATGTGAAAGGACAGCTGTTTTTT. It is translated as CATSRDVKGQLFF.

The chain couples TRBV10-3 to TRBJ1-1, with 8 bases identical to TRBD1. The CDR3 has 13 residues. Germline CDR1 reads ENHRY; CDR2 reads SYGVKD. Trimming took 8 bases from V and 3 from J; bases not matched to a gene: 5. In nucleotides, the CDR3 is TGTGCCATCGGGTGGGGACAGGACACTGAAGCTTTCTTT. It is translated as CAIGWGQDTEAFF.

The V and J genes are TRBV5-1 and TRBJ1-6; D remains unclear. The germline gives CDR1 SGHRS, CDR2 YFSETQ. The CDR3 has 14 residues. V dropped 5 bases and J dropped 7 bases, with 13 bases sitting between them. In DNA form, the CDR3 reads TGCGCCAGCAGTTTCGGGAATGAGAATTCACCCCTCCACTTT. Translated: CASSFGNENSPLHF.

The CDR3, as DNA: TGTGCCAGCAGCACCGGGACGGGGGGGAATCAGCCCCAGCATTTT. Translation gives CASSTGTGGNQPQHF. This chain joins TRBV11-2 and TRBJ1-5; D is perhaps TRBD1 (5 bases). This CDR3 spans 15 amino acids. Germline-derived CDR1 and CDR2 are SGHAT and FQNNGV. The ends were cut back, 5 bases at V and 4 bases at J, with 15 bases in the middle.

Note on this clone: One end of the junction varies from germline; a read error may be responsible. The chain carries TRBV6-5 and TRBJ1-1; TRBD1 agrees at 7 bases. CDR3 size: 14 residues. Germline-derived CDR1 and CDR2 are MNHEY and SVGAGI. The CDR3 here is CVSSYSTGTTEAFF. The CDR3 coding sequence is TGTGTCAGCAGTTACTCGACAGGGACCACTGAAGCTTTCTTT.

The chain carries TRBV4-1 and TRBJ2-2; 8 bases are shared with TRBD1. From germline, CDR1 is MGHRA and CDR2 YSYEKL. The CDR3 loop spans 16 amino acids. The ends lost 6 bases at V and 6 bases at J; junction bases unmatched: 12. CDR3 in amino acids: CASRRRAGGESGELFF. The CDR3 DNA is TGCGCCAGCAGGCGGAGGGCAGGGGGCGAATCCGGGGAGCTGTTTTTT.

This rearrangement joins TRBV6-1 to TRBJ2-5; D call uncertain. Trimming took off 8 bases at V and 2 bases at J, with 6 bases between the two ends. The CDR3 sequence is 11 residues long. CDR1 and CDR2 from the germline V gene are MNHNS and SASEGT. The CDR3 protein is CASPRQETQYF. The DNA of the CDR3 is TGTGCCAGCCCCCGGCAAGAGACCCAGTACTTC.

This chain connects TRBV2 to TRBJ2-7, with D perhaps TRBD1 (6 bases). Germline CDR1 SNHLY, CDR2 FYNNEI. Between the trimmed V and J ends, which lost 1 base and 3 bases, there was a span of 13 bases. The CDR3 runs to 15 residues. The CDR3 here is CASSEVRRGSYEQYF. DNA for the CDR3: TGTGCCAGCAGTGAAGTCCGCAGGGGAAGCTACGAGCAGTACTTC.

The V and J genes are TRBV29-1 and TRBJ1-2; D remains unclear. Per germline, CDR1 SQVTM and CDR2 ANQGSEA. Trimming left V 2 bases short and J 3 bases short, with 10 bases between. The CDR3 loop spans 13 amino acids. The CDR3 protein is CSVESREDYGYTF. The CDR3 DNA follows: TGCAGCGTTGAATCACGGGAGGACTATGGCTACACCTTC.

This chain joins TRBV5-1 and TRBJ2-1, with 7 bases identical to TRBD1. Trimming cost V 1 base and J 11 bases; bases outside gene matches: 9. The CDR3 has 14 residues. CDR1 and CDR2 (germline): SGHRS, YFSETQ. The CDR3 here is CASSLPTDRAQQFF. CDR3 coding DNA: TGCGCCAGCAGCTTGCCCACCGACAGGGCCCAGCAGTTCTTC.

This sequence joins TRBV5-6 and TRBJ2-2; tentatively, D is TRBD1 (6 bases). Trimming left V 4 bases short and J 5 bases short, with 15 bases between. Looked up from germline, CDR1 is SGHDT and CDR2 is YYEEEE. This CDR3 has 15 amino acids. Written as DNA, the CDR3 is TGTGCCAGCAGCGTCACAACAGGGTTAACCGGGGAGCTGTTTTTT. Its translation is CASSVTTGLTGELFF.

A single count supports this clone. The chain has TRBV5-1 and TRBJ2-1, with D unresolved. V shed 5 bases and J shed 3 bases, with 9 bases lying between them. This CDR3 region has 13 residues. The germline CDR1 and CDR2 sequences are SGHRS and YFSETQ. The CDR3 DNA reads TGCGCCAGCAGACGAGACGGCTACAATGAGCAGTTCTTC. As protein: CASRRDGYNEQFF.

This chain's CDR3 is CASSQDRILQYF. The CDR3 region has the DNA TGTGCCAGCAGCCAAGATCGGATATTGCAGTACTTC. The gene calls are TRBV14 and TRBJ2-7, with no clear D. Germline CDR1 is SGHDN and CDR2 is FVKESK. The CDR3 loop spans 12 amino acids. V was shortened by 0 bases and J by 9 bases, with 9 bases between the two germline ends. Full variable domain (outside the CDR3, taken from reference TRBV14 and TRBJ2-7): EAGVTQFPSHSVIEKGQTVTLRCDPISGHDNLYWYRRVMGKEIKFLLHFVKESKQDESGMPNNRFLAERTGGTYSTLKVQPAELEDSGVYFCASSQDRILQYFGPGTRLTVT.

This chain links TRBV5-1 with TRBJ2-1; 8 bases map to TRBD2. This CDR3 has 16 amino acids. CDR1 SGHRS and CDR2 YFSETQ come from the germline V gene. V lost 1 base to trimming and J lost 6 bases; unmatched junction nucleotides: 9. The CDR3 DNA sequence: TGCGCCAGCAGCTTGCTGGCCAGCGGGAGTAGCAATGAGCAGTTCTTC. This translates into CASSLLASGSSNEQFF.